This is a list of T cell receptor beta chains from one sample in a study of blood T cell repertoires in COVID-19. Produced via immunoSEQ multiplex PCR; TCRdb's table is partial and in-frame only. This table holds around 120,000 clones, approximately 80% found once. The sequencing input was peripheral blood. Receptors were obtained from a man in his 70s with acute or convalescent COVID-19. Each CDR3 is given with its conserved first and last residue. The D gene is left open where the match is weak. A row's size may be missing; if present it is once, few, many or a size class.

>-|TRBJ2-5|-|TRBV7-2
CASSLYQAAGYQETQYF
TGTGCCAGCAGCTTATACCAGGCCGCGGGTTACCAAGAGACCCAGTACTTC
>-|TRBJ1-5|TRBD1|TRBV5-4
CASSTTGDGDQPQHF
TGTGCCAGCAGCACGACAGGGGACGGGGATCAGCCCCAGCATTTT
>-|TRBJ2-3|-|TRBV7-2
CASSHGVSNTDTQYF
TGTGCCAGCAGCCACGGTGTTTCTAACACAGATACGCAGTATTTT
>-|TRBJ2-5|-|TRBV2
CASTSEGQETQYF
TGTGCCAGCACCAGCGAGGGACAAGAGACCCAGTACTTC
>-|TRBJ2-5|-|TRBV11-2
CASSLGPGRHQETQYF
TGTGCCAGCAGCTTAGGCCCAGGGCGGCACCAAGAGACCCAGTACTTC
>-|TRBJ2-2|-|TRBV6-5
CASSYNSYTGELFF
TGTGCCAGCAGTTACAACAGCTACACCGGGGAGCTGTTTTTT
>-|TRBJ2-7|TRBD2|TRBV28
CASSWTSGSMLSEQYF
TGTGCCAGCAGTTGGACTAGCGGGAGTATGCTAAGCGAGCAGTACTTC
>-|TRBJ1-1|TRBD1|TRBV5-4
CASSLGPGQGAVMNTEAFF
TGTGCCAGCAGCTTAGGGCCAGGACAGGGGGCCGTCATGAACACTGAAGCTTTCTTT
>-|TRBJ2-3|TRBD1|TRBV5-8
CASSLQGAWSTDTQYF
TGTGCCAGCAGCCTACAGGGGGCGTGGAGCACAGATACGCAGTATTTT
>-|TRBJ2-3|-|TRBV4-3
CASSQERGRSDTQYF
TGCGCCAGCAGCCAAGAGCGGGGTCGGTCGGATACGCAGTATTTT
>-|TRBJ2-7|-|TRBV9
CASSPRYGSYEQYF
TGTGCCAGCAGTCCTCGGTACGGCTCCTACGAGCAGTACTTC
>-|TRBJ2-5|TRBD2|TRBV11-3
CASSFGRDPGGETQYF
TGTGCCAGCAGCTTTGGAAGGGACCCGGGGGGGGAGACCCAGTACTTC
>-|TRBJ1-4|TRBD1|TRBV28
CASSPGDRGVEKLFF
TGTGCCAGCAGCCCGGGCGACAGGGGGGTTGAAAAACTGTTTTTT
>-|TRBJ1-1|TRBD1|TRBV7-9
CASSVGDRVMTEAFF
TGTGCCAGCAGCGTAGGGGACAGGGTAATGACTGAAGCTTTCTTT
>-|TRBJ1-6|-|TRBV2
CASTGEMGLASPLHF
TGTGCCAGCACTGGGGAGATGGGACTGGCTTCACCCCTCCACTTT
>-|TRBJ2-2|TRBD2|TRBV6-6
CASSLSGGGAGTGELFF
TGTGCCAGCAGTCTAAGTGGCGGGGGGGCAGGCACCGGGGAGCTGTTTTTT
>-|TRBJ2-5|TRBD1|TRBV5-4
CASSSTRQGRETQYF
TGTGCCAGCAGCTCAACCAGACAGGGGAGGGAGACCCAGTACTTC
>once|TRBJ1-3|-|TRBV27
CASSQGASSGNTIYF
TGTGCCAGCAGCCAAGGGGCCTCCTCTGGAAACACCATATATTTT
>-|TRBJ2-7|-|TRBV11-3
CASSLLYSYEQYF
TGTGCCAGCAGCTTGTTATACTCCTACGAGCAGTACTTC
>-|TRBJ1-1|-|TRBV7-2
CASSLVAVVNTEAFF
TGTGCCAGCAGCTTAGTTGCGGTTGTAAACACTGAAGCTTTCTTT
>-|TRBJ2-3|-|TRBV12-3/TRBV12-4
CASSSFTDTQYF
TGTGCCAGCAGTTCTTTCACAGATACGCAGTATTTT
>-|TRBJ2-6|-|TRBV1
CTSSQDNQGEEAANVLTF
TGCACCAGCAGCCAAGATAATCAGGGGGAGGAAGCTGCCAACGTCCTGACTTTC
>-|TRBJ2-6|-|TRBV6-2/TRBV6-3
CASSYKNWGRGNPGANVLTF
TGTGCCAGCAGTTACAAAAATTGGGGCAGGGGTAACCCTGGGGCCAACGTCCTGACTTTC
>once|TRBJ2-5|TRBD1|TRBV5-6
CASSDGTEGLLGTQYF
TGTGCCAGCAGCGATGGGACAGAGGGGCTGCTTGGGACCCAGTACTTC
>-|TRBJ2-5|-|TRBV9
CASSPGGLPGGETQYF
TGTGCCAGCAGCCCCGGGGGGCTCCCGGGTGGAGAGACCCAGTACTTC
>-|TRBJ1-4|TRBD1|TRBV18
CASSPPSRDRGKLFF
TGTGCCAGCTCACCTCCGTCCCGGGACAGGGGAAAACTGTTTTTT
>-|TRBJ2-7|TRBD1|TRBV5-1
CASSLRQGADEQYF
TGCGCCAGCAGCTTGAGACAGGGGGCCGACGAGCAGTACTTC
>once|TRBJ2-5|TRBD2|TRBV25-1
CASSEYRGDQETQYF
TGTGCCAGCAGTGAATATCGGGGGGACCAAGAGACCCAGTACTTC
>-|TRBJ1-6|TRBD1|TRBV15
CATSERTGGYSPLHF
TGTGCCACCAGCGAGCGGACAGGGGGCTATTCACCCCTCCACTTT
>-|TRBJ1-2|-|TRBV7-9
CASSSTISTKGYTF
TGTGCCAGCAGCTCGACCATCTCTACTAAGGGCTACACCTTC
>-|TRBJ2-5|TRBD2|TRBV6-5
CASSPRGGPPETQYF
TGTGCCAGCAGTCCGCGGGGGGGGCCCCCAGAGACCCAGTACTTC
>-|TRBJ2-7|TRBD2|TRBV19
CASSIGTSGFSYEQYF
TGTGCCAGTAGTATCGGGACTAGCGGTTTCTCCTACGAGCAGTACTTC